The source of this TCR beta chain is a study of CD8+ T cells in alopecia areata. V lost 4 bases, J lost 5 bases, and 8 bases stayed unmatched. Germline CDR1 is MNHEY and CDR2 is SMNVEV (reference sequence). CDR3 length: 14 amino acids. Following RNA extraction, reverse transcription yielded cDNA that acted as the sequencing template. Here immunoSEQ multiplex PCR was the method, and the copy in TCRdb shows in-frame clones only, minus some. The sample shows 100,000 to 150,000 clones, about 59% of them seen only once. Stated treatment: oral pan-JAK inhibitor, 5-10 mg twice daily. The chain carries TRBV27 and TRBJ2-7; 7 bases are shared with TRBD1. This material consisted of CD4+ T cells sorted from blood, taken at week 4, from a patient treated with tofacitinib. The TCR sequence derives from a human donor with alopecia areata. The CDR3, as DNA: TGTGCCAGCAGTTCCCGAGACAGGGTTCACGAGCAGTACTTC. It codes for CASSSRDRVHEQYF.